Below, one T cell receptor beta chain is given with its context. The CDR3 sequence is 16 residues long. Germline V gives CDR1 MNHNS, CDR2 SASEGT. V shed 0 bases and J 7 bases; nucleotides not matched to a gene: 7. The source of the sample is a study of Ad26.COV2.S vaccination and SARS-CoV-2 variants. Study as a whole: Dosing was one shot or two shots 56 days apart.

Treatment: some 20 received Ad26.COV2.S at low or high dose, single or two shots; about 5 received placebo; per-sample allocation not given. Each sample was drawn 63 days after the first injection (of vaccine or placebo). This adult donor, from Boston, was 18-55 years old. Profiling relied on immunoSEQ multiplex PCR, and the TCRdb table lists in-frame clones only, not all of them. The sample shows 300,000 to 500,000 clones, approximately 91% of them seen only once. Specimen: peripheral blood, collected in a trial of Ad26.COV2.S vaccine versus placebo. The chain recombines TRBV6-1 with TRBJ2-1, with 9 bases aligning to TRBD2. This sequence was found in a person aged 18-65 years who received the Ad26.COV2.S COVID-19 vaccine or a placebo. Here the CDR3 DNA reads TGTGCCAGCAGTGAAGCTGTGGCGGGGGGGCCGAATGAGCAGTTCTTC. Its protein product is CASSEAVAGGPNEQFF.